The 5 T cell receptor beta chains reported below all come from one sample, sequenced in a study of T cell responses to AZD1222 COVID-19 vaccine. The repertoire was sequenced with immunoSEQ multiplex PCR; TCRdb's copy has only in-frame clones and lacks some. The sample has 25,000 to 35,000 clones, roughly 90% seen once. This specimen consisted of peripheral blood, obtained on day 0 of AZD1222 vaccination. Receptors originate from an adult in good health.

The chain has TRBV6-5 and TRBJ2-1, with 8 bases identical to TRBD2. Germline V gene data show CDR1 as MNHEY and CDR2 as SVGAGI. CDR3 length equals 15 residues. V trimming: 5 bases; J trimming: 8 bases; junction bases outside the gene matches: 11. Written as DNA, the CDR3 is TGTGCCAGCAGTCCCAGGGGCGGGGGGACCGATGAGCAGTTCTTC. It is translated as CASSPRGGGTDEQFF.

This chain joins TRBV2 and TRBJ2-2; D unclear. Between the trimmed V and J ends, which lost 5 bases and 3 bases, there was a span of 7 bases. This CDR3 is 13 amino acids long. Germline CDR1 reads SNHLY; CDR2 reads FYNNEI. The CDR3 protein is CASSSRDTGELFF. CDR3 DNA sequence: TGTGCCAGCAGTAGCCGGGACACCGGGGAGCTGTTTTTT.

Only one count was recorded for this clone. The J gene is TRBJ1-1, the V gene TRBV7-9; no firm D call. The CDR3 consists of 16 residues. V was cut by 1 base and J by 4 bases, with 16 bases left in between. The V gene's germline CDR1 is SEHNR and CDR2 FQNEAQ (reference sequence). The CDR3 is CASSLDAAGGSTEAFF. In DNA, the CDR3 is TGTGCCAGCAGCTTAGATGCGGCAGGCGGGAGCACTGAAGCTTTCTTT. The complete variable domain, with remaining parts taken from reference TRBV7-9 and TRBJ1-1, reads DTGVSQNPRHKITKRGQNVTFRCDPISEHNRLYWYRQTLGQGPEFLTYFQNEAQLEKSRLLSDRFSAERPKGSFSTLEIQRTEQGDSAMYLCASSLDAAGGSTEAFFGQGTRLTVV.

The chain has TRBV7-8 and TRBJ1-2; D gene unclear. This CDR3 contains 13 residues. CDR1 is SGHVS and CDR2 is FQNEAQ in the germline V gene. The CDR3 bases are TGTGCAGCCGCGGCATTACCTAACTATGGCTACACCTTC. It is translated as CAAAALPNYGYTF. The complete variable domain, with remaining parts taken from reference TRBV7-8 and TRBJ1-2, reads GAGVSQSPRYKVAKRGQDVALRCDPISGHVSLFWYQQALGQGPEFLTYFQNEAQLDKSGLPSDRFFAERPEGSVSTLKIQRTQQEDSAVYLCAAAALPNYGYTFGSGTRLTVV.

V is TRBV9 and J is TRBJ2-3, with 14 nucleotides matching TRBD2. Germline V gene data show CDR1 as SGDLS and CDR2 as YYNGEE. This CDR3 contains 19 residues. V dropped 2 bases and J dropped 2; count of bases not matched to a gene: 10. The DNA for the CDR3 is TGTGCCAGCAGCGTTTCGACTAGCGGGGGGGCGGCCTCCACAGATACGCAGTATTTT. Its translation: CASSVSTSGGAASTDTQYF.